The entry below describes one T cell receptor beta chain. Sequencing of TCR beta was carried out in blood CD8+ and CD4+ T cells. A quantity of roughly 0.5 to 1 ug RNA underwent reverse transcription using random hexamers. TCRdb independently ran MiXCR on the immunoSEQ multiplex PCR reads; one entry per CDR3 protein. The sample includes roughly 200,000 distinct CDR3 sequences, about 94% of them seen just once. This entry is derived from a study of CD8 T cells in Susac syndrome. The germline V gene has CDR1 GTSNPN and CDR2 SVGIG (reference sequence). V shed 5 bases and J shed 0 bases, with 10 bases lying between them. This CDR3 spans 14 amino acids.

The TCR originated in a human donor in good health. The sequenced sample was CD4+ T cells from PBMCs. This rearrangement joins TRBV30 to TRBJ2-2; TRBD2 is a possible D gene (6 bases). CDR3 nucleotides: TGTGCCTGGTCCCGGGACTCGAACACCGGGGAGCTGTTTTTT. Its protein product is CAWSRDSNTGELFF. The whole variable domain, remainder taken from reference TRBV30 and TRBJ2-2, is SQTIHQWPATLVQPVGSPLSLECTVEGTSNPNLYWYRQAAGRGLQLLFYSVGIGQISSEVPQNLSASRPQDRQFILSSKKLLLSDSGFYLCAWSRDSNTGELFFGEGSRLTVL.